What follows are 2 T cell receptor beta chains derived from one specimen sequenced in a study of Tregs in tolerant kidney transplant recipients. Libraries were prepared by immunoSEQ multiplex PCR; TCRdb keeps only in-frame clonotypes and omits some of them. The repertoire holds around 77,000 clones, with under 98% as singletons. The sample in question was CD4+ T cells from blood, obtained before the transplant. These receptors came from a human donor who received a combined kidney and bone marrow transplant.

The J gene is TRBJ2-3, the V gene TRBV11-3; 10 bases are a match to TRBD2. The CDR3 length is 15 residues. V gave up 5 bases and J gave up 5 bases; unmatched junction bases: 7. CDR1 is SGHNT, CDR2 YENEEA, per germline. The CDR3 nucleotides read TGTGCCAGCAGCGTTAGCGGGGGGCCAGTAGATACGCAGTATTTT. Its translation is CASSVSGGPVDTQYF.

The rearrangement joins TRBV7-9 to TRBJ1-2; D not certain. The CDR3 length is 11 residues. Trimming removed 5 bases from V and 4 bases from J, with 5 bases in between. Germline V gives CDR1 SEHNR, CDR2 FQNEAQ (reference sequence). The CDR3 is CASSRGYGYTF. CDR3 nucleotide sequence: TGTGCCAGCAGCCGGGGCTATGGCTACACCTTC.